Listed below are T cell receptor beta chains from one sample, sequenced in a study of blood T cell repertoires in COVID-19. Clones were sequenced by immunoSEQ multiplex PCR, and TCRdb holds only the in-frame ones, with some missing. The table records around 500,000 clones, 70% to 90% of them present only once. The sequenced sample consisted of peripheral blood. The receptors were sampled from a human donor in a cohort sampled during active COVID-19. CDR3s include the opening cysteine and the closing phenylalanine or tryptophan. D genes are given only for firm matches. Clone size is shown for a subset of rows, as once, few, many or a class of expanded clone.

TRBV19	-	TRBD2	TRBJ2-7	TGTGCCAGTAGTATTTTCGTGAGCGGGAGTCCGTACGAGCAGTACTTC	CASSIFVSGSPYEQYF
TRBV19	-	TRBD1	TRBJ1-5	TGTGCCAGTAGCGGTACAGGGGTTGGCAATCAGCCCCAGCATTTT	CASSGTGVGNQPQHF
TRBV5-4	once	-	TRBJ1-6	TGTGCCAGCAGCTTGGATAGTCAGGGAAGTAATTCACCCCTCCACTTT	CASSLDSQGSNSPLHF
TRBV27	-	-	TRBJ1-1	TGTGCCAGCAGTTCAAATCCACAGGCACCTGAAGCTTTCTTT	CASSSNPQAPEAFF
TRBV12-5	once	TRBD2	TRBJ2-1	TGTGCTAGTGGTTTGGTACGGCTAGCGGGGGACCAAATTTACAATGAGCAGTTCTTC	CASGLVRLAGDQIYNEQFF
TRBV9	-	TRBD2	TRBJ2-2	TGTGCCAGCAGCCCCCCCAGCGGGAGTTTAACCGGGGAGCTGTTTTTT	CASSPPSGSLTGELFF
TRBV4-3	-	-	TRBJ1-1	TGCGCCAGCAGCCCAGGGGTGATTTCTGAAGCTTTCTTT	CASSPGVISEAFF
TRBV10-3	-	-	TRBJ2-1	TGTGCCATCACCGATCGCGGCTACAATGAGCAGTTCTTC	CAITDRGYNEQFF
TRBV6-5	-	TRBD1	TRBJ2-7	TGTGCCAGCAGTTACACCCCGGGACAGGGCTACGAGCAGTACTTC	CASSYTPGQGYEQYF
TRBV3-1/TRBV3-2	-	TRBD2	TRBJ2-1	TGTGCCAGCAGCCAAGAAGGACTAGCGGGAGCGCCGAATGAGCAGTTCTTC	CASSQEGLAGAPNEQFF
TRBV19	-	TRBD2	TRBJ2-2	TGTGCCAGTACGGGCGGGAGTGGTACCGGGGAGCTGTTTTTT	CASTGGSGTGELFF
TRBV9	-	-	TRBJ2-7	TGTGCCAGCAGCGTAGACCTCTTGACAAGCGAGCAGTACTTC	CASSVDLLTSEQYF
TRBV12-5	-	TRBD2	TRBJ2-5	TGTGCTAGTGGTTTGGCGACCGGACTAGCGGGAGCCTATCAAGAGACCCAGTACTTC	CASGLATGLAGAYQETQYF
TRBV7-9	-	TRBD1	TRBJ2-5	TGTGCCAGCAGCTCTCAGACAGGGAAATGGGAGACCCAGTACTTC	CASSSQTGKWETQYF
TRBV2	-	TRBD1	TRBJ2-4	TGTGCCAGCAGTGAAGCGCCTAACAGGGGGTTAGCCAAAAACATTCAGTACTTC	CASSEAPNRGLAKNIQYF
TRBV19	-	TRBD1	TRBJ1-5	TGTGCCAGTAGCCAGACAGGGGGCGTTCAGCCCCAGCATTTT	CASSQTGGVQPQHF
TRBV5-4	-	TRBD2	TRBJ2-1	TGTGCCAGCAGCAGGACAGTAGCGGGAGGTATGGATGAGCAGTTCTTC	CASSRTVAGGMDEQFF